The 14 T cell receptor beta chains below all came from one sample that was sequenced in a study of early T cells in non-severe SARS-CoV-2 infection. A single record per CDR3 protein comes from TCRdb applying MiXCR to the 5' RACE reads. The sample shows about 72,000 distinct CDR3 sequences, over 9.5% of them seen only once. The sequenced sample was whole blood, obtained at baseline. The receptors were sampled from an adult who was a healthcare worker with PCR-confirmed SARS-CoV-2 infection or an uninfected control (not recorded which).

This clonotype was observed a handful of times. The chain recombines TRBV20-1 with TRBJ2-5; TRBD1 matches at 7 bases. The CDR3 spans 11 residues. Germline trimming cut 6 bases from V and 4 bases from J; bases unmatched to any gene: 2. Per the germline V gene, CDR1 is DFQATT and CDR2 is SNEGSKA (reference sequence). The CDR3 region has the DNA TGCAGTGCCGCAGGGGGAGAGACCCAGTACTTC. Translating it yields CSAAGGETQYF.

The CDR3 DNA sequence: TGCAGCGCTTGGGACAACTCCTACGAGCAGTACTTC. Protein sequence: CSAWDNSYEQYF. The chain carries TRBV29-1 and TRBJ2-7; TRBD1 is a possible D gene (6 bases). Germline loops: CDR1 SQVTM, CDR2 ANQGSEA. CDR3 size: 12 residues. V lost 7 bases and J lost 0, with 10 bases in between.

This clonotype was observed at least ten times. The chain is built from TRBV30 and TRBJ1-2, with D unresolved. The CDR3 contains 14 residues. V was clipped by 0 bases and J by 5 bases, with 13 bases between them. Germline V gene data show CDR1 as GTSNPN and CDR2 as SVGIG (reference sequence). CDR3 residues: CAWSVQSTDYGYTF. The CDR3 nucleotides read TGTGCCTGGAGTGTACAGAGTACAGATTATGGCTACACCTTC. Full variable domain (outside the CDR3, taken from reference TRBV30 and TRBJ1-2): SQTIHQWPATLVQPVGSPLSLECTVEGTSNPNLYWYRQAAGRGLQLLFYSVGIGQISSEVPQNLSASRPQDRQFILSSKKLLLSDSGFYLCAWSVQSTDYGYTFGSGTRLTVV.

The table lists this clonotype with many counts. J is TRBJ2-3 and V is TRBV20-1; 9 nucleotides line up with TRBD1. The trim removed 4 bases at V and 4 bases at J, leaving 3 bases unmatched. In germline, CDR1 is DFQATT, CDR2 SNEGSKA (reference sequence). The CDR3 spans 13 residues. CDR3 residues: CSATTGGPDTQYF. The CDR3 nucleotides read TGCAGTGCTACTACAGGGGGCCCAGATACGCAGTATTTT.

This clonotype was counted between two and nine times. The J gene is TRBJ2-3, the V gene TRBV9, with 11 bases matching TRBD1. The length of the CDR3 is 15 residues. Germline assignment: CDR1 SGDLS and CDR2 YYNGEE. V lost 4 bases and J lost 1; bases outside the gene matches: 2. The CDR3: CASSQGQGGTDTQYF. Here the CDR3 DNA reads TGTGCCAGCAGCCAGGGACAGGGGGGCACAGATACGCAGTATTTT.

The table lists this clonotype with a few counts. CDR3 bases: TGTGCCAGCAGCGTAGGTAACAGTCAAGAGACCCAGTACTTC. Translated, it gives CASSVGNSQETQYF. The chain combines TRBV9 with TRBJ2-5; unclear D gene. V was trimmed by 0 bases and J by 2 bases, leaving 8 bases between them. CDR1 and CDR2 (germline): SGDLS, YYNGEE. The CDR3 contains 14 residues.

This clonotype has at least ten counts. No DNA is shown, since the ends of the CDR3 on it are uncertain; the CDR3 is the one TCRdb lists. This chain uses TRBV21-1 with TRBJ1-3; the D call TRBD1 from the table was never checked on the DNA. TRBV21-1 is reported as a pseudogene. The CDR3 spans 16 amino acids, including both terminal residues. CDR3 amino acids: CASSGRDVGSGNTIYF.

The chain joins TRBV29-1 to TRBJ1-2; no reliable D call. The germline V gene encodes CDR1 SQVTM and CDR2 ANQGSEA. V shed 4 bases and J shed 6 bases, with 9 bases lying between them. The CDR3 consists of 11 residues. Here the CDR3 DNA reads TGCAGCGTTGGAGGAGGGAATGGCTACACCTTC. Its protein is CSVGGGNGYTF.

This clonotype was seen at least ten times. The chain links TRBV7-9 to TRBJ1-2; TRBD1 matches 7 bases. Germline V gives CDR1 SEHNR, CDR2 FQNEAQ (reference sequence). The V segment lost 4 bases and the J segment 6 bases; nucleotides outside the gene matches: 5. The CDR3 loop spans 13 amino acids. CDR3 sequence reads: CASSSEGADGYTF. CDR3 sequence (DNA): TGTGCCAGCAGCTCCGAGGGGGCTGATGGCTACACCTTC.

The chain combines TRBV7-8 with TRBJ2-6; D is perhaps TRBD1 (6 bases). CDR1 is SGHVS, CDR2 FQNEAQ, per germline. The CDR3 totals 18 residues. Trimming pared 5 bases from V and 1 base from J, leaving 18 bases between. In DNA, the CDR3 is TGTGCCAGCAGCCCGACCCAGGGGCCCCTTTCTGGGGCCAACGTCCTGACTTTC. Translating it yields CASSPTQGPLSGANVLTF.

Many counts were recorded for this clonotype. This chain joins TRBV9 and TRBJ1-1; D is unresolved. Germline V gene lookup returns CDR1 SGDLS and CDR2 YYNGEE. Between the trimmed V and J ends, which lost 4 bases and 5 bases, there was a span of 9 bases. The CDR3 is 12 amino acids. CDR3 in amino acids: CASSPGWTEAFF. CDR3 coding DNA: TGTGCCAGCAGCCCAGGCTGGACTGAAGCTTTCTTT. The full variable domain, rest sourced from reference TRBV9 and TRBJ1-1, is DSGVTQTPKHLITATGQRVTLRCSPRSGDLSVYWYQQSLDQGLQFLIQYYNGEERAKGNILERFSAQQFPDLHSELNLSSLELGDSALYFCASSPGWTEAFFGQGTRLTVV.

The V and J genes are TRBV5-6 and TRBJ1-1; a possible D gene is TRBD1 (6 bases). With 0 bases removed from V and 4 bases from J, the gap between germline ends came to 13 bases. CDR3 size: 15 residues. Germline CDR1 and CDR2: SGHDT and YYEEEE. The CDR3 bases are TGTGCCAGCAGCTTGGCTGAGGGGGTAAGCACTGAAGCTTTCTTT. It encodes CASSLAEGVSTEAFF.

This clonotype has a count of ten or more. This rearrangement joins TRBV6-4 to TRBJ2-1, with 8 bases lining up with TRBD2. Per germline, CDR1 MRHNA and CDR2 SNTAGT. Trimming cost V 5 bases and J 0 bases; bases outside gene matches: 12. The CDR3 has 18 residues. CDR3 residues: CASSPGGGGPSSYNEQFF. The CDR3 DNA is TGTGCCAGCAGTCCAGGTGGCGGGGGGCCCAGCTCCTACAATGAGCAGTTCTTC.

CDR3 region: CASSPTSQSSTDTQYF. Here the CDR3 DNA reads TGTGCCAGCAGTCCAACCTCCCAGAGCAGCACAGATACGCAGTATTTT. The chain links TRBV25-1 to TRBJ2-3; D is unclear. Germline lookup yields CDR1 MGHDK and CDR2 SYGVNS. V was clipped by 5 bases and J by 0 bases, with 15 bases between them. CDR3 length: 16 amino acids. Combining the CDR3 with reference TRBV25-1 and TRBJ2-3 gives the whole variable domain EADIYQTPRYLVIGTGKKITLECSQTMGHDKMYWYQQDPGMELHLIHYSYGVNSTEKGDLSSESTVSRIRTEHFPLTLESARPSHTSQYLCASSPTSQSSTDTQYFGPGTRLTVL.